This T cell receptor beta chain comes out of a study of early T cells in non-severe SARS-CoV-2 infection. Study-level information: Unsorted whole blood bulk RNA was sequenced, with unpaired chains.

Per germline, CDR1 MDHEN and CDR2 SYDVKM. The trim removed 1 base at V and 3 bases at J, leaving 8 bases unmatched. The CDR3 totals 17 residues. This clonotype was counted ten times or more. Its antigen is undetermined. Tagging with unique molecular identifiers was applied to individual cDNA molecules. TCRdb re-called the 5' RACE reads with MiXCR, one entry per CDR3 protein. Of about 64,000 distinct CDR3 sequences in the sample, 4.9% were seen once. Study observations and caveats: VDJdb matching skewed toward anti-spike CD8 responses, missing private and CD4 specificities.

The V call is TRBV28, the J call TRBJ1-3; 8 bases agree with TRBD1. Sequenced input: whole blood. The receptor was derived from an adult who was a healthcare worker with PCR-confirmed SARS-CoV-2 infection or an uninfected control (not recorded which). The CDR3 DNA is TGTGCCAGCAGTTTATTCCGGACAGGGAGAGGTGGAAACACCATATATTTT. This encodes CASSLFRTGRGGNTIYF.